This T cell receptor beta chain was found in a study of cytomegalovirus exposure and HLA in healthy donors. CDR3 length: 15 amino acids. The germline V and J ends were trimmed by 3 bases and 2 bases, with 13 bases remaining between them. Germline CDR1 and CDR2: MNHNS and SASEGT. TCRdb's copy holds only in-frame clones and misses some; the assay was immunoSEQ multiplex PCR. The sample lists 60,000 to 90,000 clones; around four fifths were seen once. The TCR comes from a man aged 25-45 years in good health and CMV-seronegative. The V and J genes are TRBV6-1 and TRBJ2-5, with D possibly TRBD1 on 5 matching bases. The sample consisted of PBMCs. CDR3 sequence: CASSDIRGSQETQYF. The CDR3 DNA reads as TGTGCCAGCAGTGATATAAGGGGCAGTCAAGAGACCCAGTACTTC.